This T cell receptor beta chain was sequenced in a study of T cell responses to AZD1222 COVID-19 vaccine. The V gene's germline CDR1 is PRHDT and CDR2 FYEKMQ (reference sequence). This CDR3 has 16 residues. V shed 5 bases and J 4 bases; nucleotides not matched to a gene: 10. As to this clone: Antigen specificity is unknown.

The study, taken as a whole, reports: A mostly white British donor set with more females was recruited, and clonal diversity was possibly underestimated. Regions left unmutated in variants are reportedly the target of nearly half of spike-specific TCRs.

Only in-frame clones appear in the TCRdb table, and some are missing; sequencing was by immunoSEQ multiplex PCR. This table holds under 200,000 clones, around 95% found once. The source was peripheral blood, collected on day 0 of AZD1222 vaccination. This TCR derives from an adult in good health. The chain carries TRBV13 and TRBJ1-2, with 10 positions matching TRBD1. In DNA form, the CDR3 reads TGTGCCAGCAGCGAAAGGGGGACAGGGGTAGGCTATGGCTACACCTTC. Translated: CASSERGTGVGYGYTF.